The next 25 T cell receptor beta chains were all read from a single sample in a study of blood T cell repertoires in COVID-19. Only in-frame clones appear in the TCRdb table, and some are missing; sequencing was by immunoSEQ multiplex PCR. The top ten clones hold 5.7% of a sample with 95,000 to 100,000 clones, almost 95% of them seen once. The sequencing sample was made of peripheral blood. Receptor source: a man in his fifties with active COVID-19.

The chain uses TRBV10-1 and TRBJ1-1, with D maybe TRBD1 (5 bases). Germline V gene sequence: CDR1 WNHNN, CDR2 SYGVQD (reference sequence). The CDR3 length is 14 residues. With 8 bases removed from V and 1 base from J, the gap between germline ends came to 14 bases. The CDR3 here is CASFPGDGNTEAFF. In DNA, the CDR3 is TGCGCCAGCTTTCCGGGGGATGGGAACACTGAAGCTTTCTTT.

This sequence joins TRBV28 and TRBJ2-5, with D maybe TRBD1 (5 bases). V shed 5 bases and J shed 3 bases, with 10 bases lying between them. The CDR3 runs to 13 residues. Germline loops: CDR1 MDHEN, CDR2 SYDVKM. CDR3 bases: TGTGCCAGCAGTCCGACAGATAAAGAGACCCAGTACTTC. Its protein is CASSPTDKETQYF.

The chain uses TRBV6-2 or TRBV6-3 and TRBJ2-1; maybe TRBD2 (5 bases). Looked up from germline, CDR1 is MNHEY and CDR2 is SVGEGT. This CDR3 is 16 amino acids long. V lost 5 bases to trimming and J lost 4 bases, with 18 bases between them. The DNA of the CDR3 is TGTGCCAGCAGTCCGGACTTACCCTTAACTTACAATGAGCAGTTCTTC. This encodes CASSPDLPLTYNEQFF.

The V call is TRBV7-9, the J call TRBJ2-3, with TRBD2 identical over 7 bases. Germline values: CDR1 SEHNR, CDR2 FQNEAQ (reference sequence). The V segment lost 0 bases and the J segment 4 bases; nucleotides outside the gene matches: 4. The CDR3 is 15 amino acids. The CDR3 nucleotides are TGTGCCAGCAGCTTAGCTAGCGGGTTTTCAGATACGCAGTATTTT. Protein sequence: CASSLASGFSDTQYF.

The chain combines TRBV9 with TRBJ2-4; 11 bases are a match to TRBD2. With 4 bases clipped from V and 5 bases from J, the junction kept 8 bases outside the gene matches. The CDR3 runs to 16 residues. Germline values: CDR1 SGDLS, CDR2 YYNGEE. The CDR3 loop is CASSPLAGGSQNIQYF. CDR3 DNA sequence: TGTGCCAGCAGCCCTCTAGCGGGAGGTAGCCAAAACATTCAGTACTTC.

Comment on this clone: This same CDR3 is encoded by further DNA sequences in the sample. The chain links TRBV5-1 to TRBJ1-5; tentatively, D is TRBD1 (6 bases). This CDR3 comprises 15 residues. V was clipped by 0 bases and J by 4 bases, with 11 bases between them. Germline-derived CDR1 and CDR2 are SGHRS and YFSETQ. CDR3 loop: CASSLGAGDNQPQHF. CDR3 in DNA: TGCGCCAGCAGCTTGGGGGCAGGGGATAATCAGCCCCAGCATTTT.

This rearrangement joins TRBV19 to TRBJ2-2, with TRBD2 identical over 8 bases. V lost 3 bases to trimming and J lost 4 bases; unmatched junction nucleotides: 4. The length of the CDR3 is 15 residues. From germline, CDR1 is LNHDA and CDR2 SQIVND (reference sequence). The CDR3 nucleotides read TGTGCCAGTAGTATCCGGACTAGCCCCACCGGGGAGCTGTTTTTT. This codes for CASSIRTSPTGELFF.

V and J are TRBV7-2 and TRBJ2-1, with D possibly being TRBD1 (6 bases). The V end was cut by 0 bases, the J end by 6 bases, with 12 bases between. This CDR3 spans 15 amino acids. Per germline, CDR1 SGHTA and CDR2 FQGNSA. The CDR3 protein is CASSLARGRGNEQFF. CDR3 in DNA: TGTGCCAGCAGCTTAGCTAGGGGGAGAGGCAATGAGCAGTTCTTC.

The rearrangement joins TRBV5-4 to TRBJ1-2; 9 bases are a match to TRBD1. J lost 7 bases, V lost 4 bases, and 14 bases had no gene match. There are 16 residues in the CDR3. Germline CDR1 is SGHNT and CDR2 is YYREEE (reference sequence). CDR3 DNA sequence: TGTGCCAGCAGCCCACCCCCCACACAGGGGGCCGGTGGCTACACCTTC. Protein sequence: CASSPPPTQGAGGYTF.

The V gene is TRBV7-2, the J gene TRBJ1-2; tentative D call: TRBD1 (6 bases). Germline values: CDR1 SGHTA, CDR2 FQGNSA. The ends were cut back, 0 bases at V and 4 bases at J, with 9 bases in the middle. This CDR3 has 14 residues. Written as DNA, the CDR3 is TGTGCCAGCAGCTTAGCGCAGGGGCCCTATGGCTACACCTTC. Amino acids: CASSLAQGPYGYTF.

V and J are TRBV10-3 and TRBJ2-5; D is unclear. Trimming removed 6 bases at V and 5 bases at J, with 13 bases between. The germline V gene has CDR1 ENHRY and CDR2 SYGVKD. The CDR3 extends over 13 amino acids. The CDR3 sequence: CAISPLSSETQYF. CDR3 DNA: TGTGCCATCAGCCCCTTGTCCTCCGAGACCCAGTACTTC.

This clone was observed a single time. The rearrangement joins TRBV5-1 to TRBJ2-1; 7 positions match TRBD1. This CDR3 has 13 residues. CDR1 is SGHRS and CDR2 is YFSETQ in the germline V gene. V was pared by 3 bases and J by 6 bases, with 3 bases of the junction left unmatched. In DNA form, the CDR3 reads TGCGCCAGCAGCTCCGGACAGGTCAATGAGCAGTTCTTC. Amino acid sequence: CASSSGQVNEQFF.

This chain links TRBV10-3 with TRBJ1-2; 9 bases line up with TRBD1. The CDR3 has 16 residues. Looked up from germline, CDR1 is ENHRY and CDR2 is SYGVKD. The J segment lost 2 bases and the V segment lost 8 bases, leaving 12 bases of the junction unmatched. CDR3 DNA: TGTGCCATCGGTACAACAGGGGGCGCCGGGAACTATGGCTACACCTTC. This sequence encodes CAIGTTGGAGNYGYTF.

The chain employs TRBV15 and TRBJ2-1, with D possibly matching TRBD2 (6 bases). Germline V gene data show CDR1 as LNHNV and CDR2 as YYDKDF (reference sequence). This CDR3 comprises 16 residues. Trimming pared 0 bases from V and 6 bases from J, leaving 15 bases between. The CDR3 sequence is CATSRDGGSTPNEQFF. CDR3 DNA sequence: TGTGCCACCAGCAGAGATGGAGGGTCGACCCCCAATGAGCAGTTCTTC.

V gene TRBV5-6 combines with J gene TRBJ1-1; 8 nucleotides align to TRBD1. The CDR3 covers 14 residues. Germline V gene data show CDR1 as SGHDT and CDR2 as YYEEEE. J lost 5 bases, V lost 3 bases, and 6 bases had no gene match. The CDR3 DNA reads as TGTGCCAGCAGCTCTTTGGACAGGGAAACTGAAGCTTTCTTT. Translation: CASSSLDRETEAFF.

The rearrangement uses TRBV28 and TRBJ2-7; 9 nucleotides match TRBD1. Germline V gene lookup returns CDR1 MDHEN and CDR2 SYDVKM. This CDR3 has 15 amino acids. The V segment lost 7 bases and the J segment 3 bases; nucleotides outside the gene matches: 10. The CDR3 region has the DNA TGTGCCAGCATACCCGGGACAGGGAATTTCTACGAGCAGTACTTC. It codes for CASIPGTGNFYEQYF.

A remark on this clone: The sample contains more than one DNA sequence encoding this CDR3. V usage is TRBV19 and J usage is TRBJ1-5, with D hard to call. From germline, CDR1 is LNHDA and CDR2 SQIVND (reference sequence). V was pared by 6 bases and J by 1 base, with 7 bases between. CDR3 length equals 13 residues. The CDR3 sequence: CASSSSSNQPQHF. CDR3 nucleotide sequence: TGTGCCAGTAGCTCCTCCAGCAATCAGCCCCAGCATTTT. The full variable domain, rest sourced from reference TRBV19 and TRBJ1-5, is DGGITQSPKYLFRKEGQNVTLSCEQNLNHDAMYWYRQDPGQGLRLIYYSQIVNDFQKGDIAEGYSVSREKKESFPLTVTSAQKNPTAFYLCASSSSSNQPQHFGDGTRLSIL.

The rearrangement links TRBV10-1 to TRBJ2-7; 8 bases fit TRBD2. The J segment lost 5 bases and the V segment lost 5 bases, leaving 8 bases of the junction unmatched. The CDR3 spans 14 residues. Germline V CDR1 and CDR2: WNHNN, SYGVQD (reference sequence). CDR3: CASSKGLGHDEQYF. In DNA form, the CDR3 reads TGCGCCAGCAGTAAGGGACTAGGACACGACGAGCAGTACTTC.

The chain recombines TRBV2 with TRBJ2-5, with 13 bases that match TRBD2. This CDR3 region has 17 residues. CDR1 is SNHLY and CDR2 is FYNNEI in the germline V gene. The junction had 9 bases not matched to a gene; V was cut back by 7 bases and J by 1 base. CDR3 sequence: CASIRWTSGRGQETQYF. The CDR3 region has the DNA TGTGCCAGCATTCGGTGGACTAGCGGGAGAGGCCAAGAGACCCAGTACTTC.

The J gene is TRBJ1-5, the V gene TRBV7-9; perhaps TRBD1 as D (5 bases). V lost 5 bases and J lost 8, with 16 bases in between. The V gene's germline CDR1 is SEHNR and CDR2 FQNEAQ (reference sequence). The CDR3 contains 14 residues. For the CDR3, the DNA is TGTGCCAGCAGCGCGAGCACCCGGGGGGAGCCCCAGCATTTT. Protein: CASSASTRGEPQHF.

The gene calls are TRBV2 and TRBJ1-6; D ambiguous. With 11 bases removed from V and 5 bases from J, the gap between germline ends came to 13 bases. Germline CDR1 and CDR2: SNHLY and FYNNEI. This CDR3 has 13 amino acids. CDR3 in DNA: TGTGCCGGAAGTGGCAGTCATAATTCACCCCTCCACTTT. It translates to CAGSGSHNSPLHF. The full variable domain, completed using reference TRBV2 and TRBJ1-6, is EPEVTQTPSHQVTQMGQEVILRCVPISNHLYFYWYRQILGQKVEFLVSFYNNEISEKSEIFDDQFSVERPDGSNFTLKIRSTKLEDSAMYFCAGSGSHNSPLHFGNGTRLTVT.

The rearrangement joins TRBV9 to TRBJ2-1, with TRBD2 matching 14 bases. The CDR3 is 17 amino acids. J lost 5 bases, V lost 4 bases, and 8 bases had no gene match. The V gene's germline CDR1 is SGDLS and CDR2 YYNGEE. The CDR3 DNA sequence: TGTGCCAGCAGCCGAACCCTGGGACTAGCGGGAGACAATGAGCAGTTCTTC. Translated, it gives CASSRTLGLAGDNEQFF.

The chain recombines TRBV27 with TRBJ2-1; 7 bases map to TRBD1. This CDR3 spans 15 amino acids. The junction had 8 bases not matched to a gene; V was cut back by 2 bases and J by 7 bases. Germline V gene sequence: CDR1 MNHEY, CDR2 SMNVEV (reference sequence). CDR3 residues: CASSLGAGRGNEQFF. CDR3 in DNA: TGTGCCAGCAGTTTAGGGGCCGGCAGGGGGAATGAGCAGTTCTTC.

The chain carries TRBV4-1 and TRBJ1-1; D is possibly TRBD1 (6 bases). This CDR3 is built from 15 residues. V was cut by 1 base and J by 4 bases, with 13 bases left in between. Looked up from germline, CDR1 is MGHRA and CDR2 is YSYEKL. The CDR3 DNA reads as TGCGCCAGCAGCCAAGGGTGGGGGCTAGGCACTGAAGCTTTCTTT. Translation gives CASSQGWGLGTEAFF.

The chain recombines TRBV4-1 with TRBJ1-2, with D unclear. The CDR3 has 11 residues. The V end was cut by 6 bases, the J end by 7 bases, with 9 bases between. CDR1 is MGHRA, CDR2 YSYEKL, per germline. As DNA, the CDR3 is TGCGCCAGCAGTGTCGGGAGTGGCTACACCTTC. It specifies CASSVGSGYTF.